Following are 15 T cell receptor beta chains from one sample sequenced in a study of blood T cell repertoires in COVID-19. TCRdb's copy holds only in-frame clones and misses some; the assay was immunoSEQ multiplex PCR. The table shows some 140,000 clones, with over 75% occurring only once. The sequencing sample was made of peripheral blood. Receptors originate from a man in his 60s with COVID-19, enrolled during active disease.

V is TRBV12-3 or TRBV12-4 and J is TRBJ2-1; possible D gene TRBD2, 6 bases. V was shortened by 6 bases and J by 12 bases, with 15 bases between the two germline ends. CDR3 length: 12 residues. The CDR3 spells CASRIHGSLQFF. For the CDR3, the DNA is TGTGCCAGCAGGATCCACGGGAGTTTGCAGTTCTTC.

This sequence joins TRBV11-3 and TRBJ2-7; 7 bases agree with TRBD2. Per germline, CDR1 SGHNT and CDR2 YENEEA. V shed 5 bases and J 3 bases; nucleotides not matched to a gene: 4. The CDR3 is 13 amino acids. The CDR3 sequence: CASSLGGSYEQYF. The CDR3 DNA sequence: TGTGCCAGCAGCCTCGGGGGGAGCTACGAGCAGTACTTC.

The chain carries TRBV5-4 and TRBJ2-7, with 7 bases identical to TRBD1. This CDR3 comprises 15 residues. Per germline, CDR1 SGHNT and CDR2 YYREEE (reference sequence). The J segment lost 2 bases and the V segment lost 7 bases, leaving 12 bases of the junction unmatched. This CDR3 is CASHPRTGLPYEQYF. CDR3 coding DNA: TGTGCCAGCCATCCGAGGACAGGCTTACCCTACGAGCAGTACTTC.

The gene calls are TRBV11-3 and TRBJ2-4; 7 nucleotides line up with TRBD2. J was trimmed by 0 bases and V by 3 bases; bases with no gene match: 2. The CDR3 spans 15 residues. The germline CDR1 and CDR2 sequences are SGHNT and YENEEA. The CDR3 protein is CASSLSGIAKNIQYF. In nucleotides, the CDR3 is TGTGCCAGCAGCTTGAGCGGGATAGCCAAAAACATTCAGTACTTC.

This chain joins TRBV7-2 and TRBJ1-2, with TRBD1 as a possible D gene (6 bases). This CDR3 is built from 16 residues. The germline gives CDR1 SGHTA, CDR2 FQGNSA. Trimming pared 1 base from V and 2 bases from J, leaving 14 bases between. The CDR3 sequence is CASSLGGGVENYGYTF. CDR3 in DNA: TGTGCCAGCAGCTTAGGAGGGGGAGTGGAGAACTATGGCTACACCTTC.

CDR3 amino acids: CAISRGQMAYEQYF. In nucleotides, the CDR3 is TGTGCCATCAGCAGGGGACAGATGGCCTACGAGCAGTACTTC. The chain carries TRBV10-3 and TRBJ2-7; 7 bases agree with TRBD1. V lost 6 bases and J lost 2; bases outside the gene matches: 7. The CDR3 has 14 residues. Germline V gives CDR1 ENHRY, CDR2 SYGVKD.

This chain's CDR3 is CASSDRTAFYGYTF. Here the CDR3 DNA reads TGTGCCAGCAGTGACCGAACAGCATTCTATGGCTACACCTTC. V gene TRBV2 combines with J gene TRBJ1-2; unclear D gene. The germline gives CDR1 SNHLY, CDR2 FYNNEI. The CDR3 is 14 amino acids. V lost 3 bases and J lost 4, with 12 bases in between.

The chain links TRBV4-3 to TRBJ1-3, with a tentative D call TRBD1 (6 bases). V gave up 1 base and J gave up 3 bases, with 13 bases separating them. Germline V gives CDR1 LGHNA, CDR2 YSLEER. CDR3 length: 16 residues. The DNA of the CDR3 is TGCGCCAGCAGCCAAGTCGGGGGGGCGAGTGGAAACACCATATATTTT. Amino acid sequence: CASSQVGGASGNTIYF.

This chain joins TRBV7-2 and TRBJ1-2; 7 bases match TRBD1. This CDR3 contains 16 residues. V was pared by 1 base and J by 7 bases, with 12 bases of the junction left unmatched. Germline V gene sequence: CDR1 SGHTA, CDR2 FQGNSA. The chain's CDR3 is CASSLGIRQGEGGYTF. As DNA, the CDR3 is TGTGCCAGCAGCTTAGGGATTCGACAGGGAGAGGGTGGCTACACCTTC.

The chain joins TRBV3-1 (or the pseudogene TRBV3-2) to TRBJ2-1; TRBD2 might be the D (6 bases). The CDR3 covers 15 residues. The V and J ends lost 6 bases and 0 bases respectively, with 12 bases between them. CDR1 and CDR2 (germline): LGHDT, YNNKEL (reference sequence). The CDR3: CASRSRGSSYNEQFF. Written as DNA, the CDR3 is TGTGCCAGCAGGTCCCGGGGGTCCTCCTACAATGAGCAGTTCTTC.

V is TRBV19 and J is TRBJ2-3; TRBD2 might be the D (6 bases). CDR1 LNHDA and CDR2 SQIVND come from the germline V gene (reference sequence). The CDR3 consists of 14 residues. The V and J ends lost 6 bases and 4 bases respectively, with 14 bases between them. Here the CDR3 reads CASRIPGVADTQYF. The DNA for the CDR3 is TGTGCCAGTAGAATCCCGGGGGTTGCAGATACGCAGTATTTT.

CDR3: CASSTLRTDTQYF. The CDR3, as DNA: TGTGCCAGCAGTACATTGCGCACAGATACGCAGTATTTT. V usage is TRBV28 and J usage is TRBJ2-3, with D unclear. The CDR3 is 13 residues long. Trimming left V 5 bases short and J 1 base short, with 7 bases between. Per germline, CDR1 MDHEN and CDR2 SYDVKM. Variable domain in full (rest from reference TRBV28 and TRBJ2-3): DVKVTQSSRYLVKRTGEKVFLECVQDMDHENMFWYRQDPGLGLRLIYFSYDVKMKEKGDIPEGYSVSREKKERFSLILESASTNQTSMYLCASSTLRTDTQYFGPGTRLTVL.

This clone has a single count. The rearrangement uses TRBV10-3 and TRBJ2-7; D possibly corresponds to TRBD1 (6 bases). CDR1 is ENHRY and CDR2 is SYGVKD in the germline V gene. Trimming cost V 2 bases and J 0 bases, with 11 bases left between them. This CDR3 comprises 15 residues. In DNA, the CDR3 is TGTGCCATCAGTGAGGGGCTGGACAGCTCCTACGAGCAGTACTTC. Its translation is CAISEGLDSSYEQYF.

The V call is TRBV7-2, the J call TRBJ1-5, with D possibly being TRBD1 (5 bases). The germline V gene encodes CDR1 SGHTA and CDR2 FQGNSA. Trimming left V 1 base short and J 4 bases short, with 11 bases between. The length of the CDR3 is 15 residues. The CDR3 region has the DNA TGTGCCAGCAGCTTAGGCGGGGGAGGAAATCAGCCCCAGCATTTT. This sequence encodes CASSLGGGGNQPQHF. Filled out from reference TRBV7-2 and TRBJ1-5, the complete variable domain reads GAGVSQSPSNKVTEKGKDVELRCDPISGHTALYWYRQSLGQGLEFLIYFQGNSAPDKSGLPSDRFSAERTGGSVSTLTIQRTQQEDSAVYLCASSLGGGGNQPQHFGDGTRLSIL.

This chain connects TRBV24-1 to TRBJ1-6, with 10 positions matching TRBD1. The length of the CDR3 is 16 residues. Germline V gene sequence: CDR1 KGHDR, CDR2 SFDVKD. V trimming: 3 bases; J trimming: 9 bases; junction bases outside the gene matches: 7. The CDR3 loop is CATSDPRQGAASPLHF. The CDR3 nucleotides are TGTGCCACCAGTGATCCACGACAGGGGGCAGCTTCACCCCTCCACTTT.